Sequencing of this T cell receptor beta chain was carried out in a study of vaccination and CD4 T cells after COVID-19. Treatment denoted: approximately 9-day PBMC culture with coronavirus spike peptide pools or control peptides (ViraFEST assay). Peptide pools at around 10 ug/ml, together with roughly 10 IU/ml IL-2, were added to cultures of 1.5 million to 2.5 million PBMCs per well. CDR1 MDHEN and CDR2 SYDVKM come from the germline V gene. The V end lost 8 bases, the J end lost 5 bases, and 19 bases lay between the germline ends. The length of the CDR3 is 14 residues. Study-level results: Spike mono-reactivity was found in 304 of the 307 vaccine-specific clones identified in convalescent patients.

CD4+ T cells that had been cultured provided DNA sequenced with the Oncomine TCR Beta short-read assay. It was cultured CD4+ T cells from which genomic DNA was extracted. TCRdb ran MiXCR on the PCR reads and lists one entry per CDR3 protein. Of 11,000 to 15,000 distinct CDR3 sequences in the sample, more than 20% were seen once. In the case of this clonotype: The antigen is unknown.

Sample: CD4+ T cells from blood, cultured in vitro, taken after SARS-CoV-2 vaccination. The genes are TRBV28 and TRBJ2-7; D is undetermined. This sequence was found in a human donor who had recovered from COVID-19. The DNA for the CDR3 is TGTGCCAGCCTTTCGTCGTTACAGACCCACGAGCAGTACTTC. It translates to CASLSSLQTHEQYF.